This entry describes one TCR beta chain. The antigen is not known. The data belong to a study of response to subunit inactivated influenza vaccine. Notes on the study in general: Each seasonal influenza vaccination recruits few new T cells, the authors suggested.

CDR3 size: 16 residues. V was pared by 3 bases and J by 4 bases, with 10 bases of the junction left unmatched. CDR1 is SGHTA and CDR2 is FQGNSA in the germline V gene. TCRdb called the RT-PCR reads again in MiXCR, with one record for every CDR3 protein. This sample has about 650,000 distinct CDR3 sequences, with 15% to 19% found just once. This sequence originates from a man in his fifties or sixties who received an inactivated influenza vaccine. V gene TRBV7-2 combines with J gene TRBJ2-5; 8 nucleotides match TRBD1. Sequencing used PBMCs from blood, obtained 11 to 12 days after vaccination. The DNA for the CDR3 is TGTGCCAGCAGCTTCCTGGACAGGGTAGGGGGAGAGACCCAGTACTTC. As protein: CASSFLDRVGGETQYF.